These 30 T cell receptor beta chains were sequenced from one sample in a study of T cells in Graves' hyperthyroidism and ophthalmopathy. Researchers took RNA transcripts and amplified the TCR beta CDR3 regions from them. HTBI primers were employed in a first-round RT-PCR of the TCR CDR3. TCRdb independently ran MiXCR on the multiplex PCR reads; one entry per CDR3 protein. The sample includes about 300,000 distinct CDR3 sequences, around 19% of them seen just once. The sequencing sample was made of blood. The receptors come from a man over 45 with Graves' ophthalmopathy.

This clonotype was recorded a few times. V usage is TRBV7-3 and J usage is TRBJ2-7; weak D call: TRBD1 (6 bases). The CDR3 is 14 amino acids. V was clipped by 5 bases and J by 3 bases, with 14 bases between them. From germline, CDR1 is SGHTA and CDR2 FQGTGA. CDR3 residues: CASSPTADSYEQYF. The CDR3, as DNA: TGTGCCAGCAGCCCTACCGCGGACAGCTACGAGCAGTACTTC.

The chain employs TRBV10-3 and TRBJ1-4; D is unresolved. V lost 7 bases to trimming and J lost 0 bases, with 12 bases between them. Per germline, CDR1 ENHRY and CDR2 SYGVKD. This CDR3 region has 15 residues. The CDR3 DNA follows: TGTGCCATCAAGAAAGAACAGTCAACTAATGAAAAACTGTTTTTT. It yields the protein CAIKKEQSTNEKLFF.

This clonotype was observed many times. Mismatch with germline at one junction end may stem from a read error. The chain has TRBV7-9 and TRBJ1-3; TRBD1 agrees at 7 bases. CDR3 size: 17 residues. CDR1 and CDR2 (germline): SEHNR, FQNEAQ (reference sequence). DNA of the CDR3: TGTGCCAGCAACTTAGGGATGACAGGGAAGGCCGGAAACACCATATATTTT. Translation: CASNLGMTGKAGNTIYF.

This clonotype was detected only a few times. The chain combines TRBV6-1 with TRBJ2-2; D is unresolved. The germline CDR1 and CDR2 sequences are MNHNS and SASEGT. V was cut by 4 bases and J by 1 base, with 10 bases left in between. CDR3 length equals 15 residues. CDR3 nucleotides: TGTGCCAGCAGTGGTCTGCAACAGAACACCGGGGAGCTGTTTTTT. It specifies CASSGLQQNTGELFF.

This clonotype was counted a single time. The V call is TRBV27, the J call TRBJ2-1; 12 bases fit TRBD2. Germline trimming cut 6 bases from V and 0 bases from J; bases unmatched to any gene: 12. CDR1 and CDR2 (germline): MNHEY, SMNVEV (reference sequence). There are 19 residues in the CDR3. DNA of the CDR3: TGTGCCAGCAGCGTGGACCTAGCGGGAGGGCGGAGCTCCTACAATGAGCAGTTCTTC. Protein: CASSVDLAGGRSSYNEQFF.

Many counts were recorded for this clonotype. This chain joins TRBV2 and TRBJ1-5; TRBD1 might be the D (5 bases). V lost 2 bases to trimming and J lost 4 bases, with 18 bases between them. Germline V gene data show CDR1 as SNHLY and CDR2 as FYNNEI. The CDR3 length is 17 residues. The CDR3 nucleotides read TGTGCCAGCAGTGAATCGATCAGGGCGTCGGATAATCAGCCCCAGCATTTT. Translating gives CASSESIRASDNQPQHF.

This clonotype was counted a few times. V is TRBV12-3 or TRBV12-4 and J is TRBJ1-5; no clear D gene. V shed 6 bases and J shed 3 bases, with 9 bases lying between them. This CDR3 is built from 13 residues. In nucleotides, the CDR3 is TGTGCCAGCAGCCCCTCCTTCAATCAGCCCCAGCATTTT. Encoded protein: CASSPSFNQPQHF.

Note on this clonotype: This may stem from a read error, because a much larger clone lies one nucleotide away. This chain connects TRBV7-9 to TRBJ2-7; D call uncertain. From germline, CDR1 is SEHNR and CDR2 FQNEAQ (reference sequence). The CDR3 has 12 residues. CDR3 DNA: TGTGCCAGCAGCTTAGCTGGAGACGAGCAGCACTTC. Translation gives CASSLAGDEQHF.

This clonotype was counted only a few times. The chain uses TRBV4-1 and TRBJ2-7; 9 nucleotides match TRBD2. Trimming took 2 bases from V and 3 from J; bases not matched to a gene: 8. The germline V gene has CDR1 MGHRA and CDR2 YSYEKL. The CDR3 is 16 residues long. The CDR3 loop reads CASSQFGGLAVYEQYF. CDR3 in DNA: TGCGCCAGCAGCCAATTTGGGGGACTAGCAGTCTACGAGCAGTACTTC.

A few counts support this clonotype. J is TRBJ1-3 and V is TRBV20-1; D unresolved. The CDR3 covers 14 residues. V lost 3 bases and J 0 bases, leaving 9 bases between the germline ends. CDR1 is DFQATT, CDR2 SNEGSKA, per germline (reference sequence). CDR3 coding DNA: TGCAGTGCTAGGGATTACAGCTCTGGAAACACCATATATTTT. This encodes CSARDYSSGNTIYF.

This clonotype has a handful of counts. The genes are TRBV20-1 and TRBJ1-1; no reliable D call. There are 11 residues in the CDR3. CDR1 and CDR2 (germline): DFQATT, SNEGSKA (reference sequence). V lost 8 bases to trimming and J lost 0 bases, with 7 bases between them. The CDR3 region is CSPTMNTEAFF. As DNA, the CDR3 is TGCAGTCCCACCATGAACACTGAAGCTTTCTTT.

This clonotype has at least ten counts. V is TRBV11-3 and J is TRBJ2-1; D uncertain. V gave up 2 bases and J gave up 6 bases, with 5 bases separating them. CDR1 and CDR2 from the germline V gene are SGHNT and YENEEA. CDR3 length: 12 amino acids. As DNA, the CDR3 is TGTGCCAGCAGCTTAAATTCCAATGAGCAGTTCTTC. As protein: CASSLNSNEQFF.

This clonotype was observed a handful of times. The chain uses TRBV12-3 or TRBV12-4 and TRBJ2-5; TRBD2 aligns across 8 bases. There are 13 residues in the CDR3. The V segment lost 7 bases and the J segment 9 bases; nucleotides outside the gene matches: 10. Written as DNA, the CDR3 is TGTGCCAGCACACCGACCCGGGAGGGGGCCCAGTACTTC. Protein product: CASTPTREGAQYF.

This clonotype was recorded many times. The chain is built from TRBV11-2 and TRBJ2-6; D ambiguous. With 1 base removed from V and 2 bases from J, the gap between germline ends came to 3 bases. Germline V gives CDR1 SGHAT, CDR2 FQNNGV. CDR3 length: 14 amino acids. The CDR3 DNA reads as TGTGCCAGCAGCTTAGGGGCTGGGGCCAACGTCCTGACTTTC. It is translated as CASSLGAGANVLTF.

The rearrangement links TRBV14 to TRBJ1-4; D remains unclear. V was clipped by 2 bases and J by 12 bases, with 13 bases between them. CDR3 length: 13 residues. Germline lookup yields CDR1 SGHDN and CDR2 FVKESK. CDR3: CASSQLQRTELFF. CDR3 nucleotides: TGTGCCAGCAGCCAATTACAGAGGACGGAACTGTTTTTT.

This chain links TRBV5-1 with TRBJ2-7; D is undetermined. Germline V gene lookup returns CDR1 SGHRS and CDR2 YFSETQ. Trimming took off 1 base at V and 5 bases at J, with 7 bases between the two ends. The CDR3 runs to 12 residues. The CDR3 bases are TGCGCCAGCAGCTTGATAGGGAACGAGCAGTACTTC. Protein: CASSLIGNEQYF.

This clonotype was found a few times. The chain employs TRBV5-8 and TRBJ1-4; tentatively, D is TRBD1 (6 bases). CDR1 and CDR2 (germline): SGHTS, YDEGEE. The CDR3 runs to 16 residues. With 6 bases removed from V and 6 bases from J, the gap between germline ends came to 21 bases. The CDR3 sequence: CASTTGQFSLHEKLFF. CDR3 DNA sequence: TGTGCCAGCACCACGGGACAATTCTCTCTCCATGAAAAACTGTTTTTT.

The chain employs TRBV5-1 and TRBJ1-1, with 9 bases fitting TRBD1. Germline V gene data show CDR1 as SGHRS and CDR2 as YFSETQ. The CDR3 extends over 15 amino acids. J lost 7 bases, V lost 4 bases, and 11 bases had no gene match. The CDR3 DNA reads TGCGCCAGCAGCGCGGGACAGGGCGGTAACCTTGAAGCTTTCTTT. Translation gives CASSAGQGGNLEAFF.

This clonotype was recorded at least ten times. The CDR3 here is CASSQNVGAQETQYF. The CDR3 DNA reads TGTGCCAGCAGCCAGAATGTGGGAGCGCAAGAGACCCAGTACTTC. The chain links TRBV3-1 to TRBJ2-5; a weak D match, TRBD2 (5 bases). V was cut by 3 bases and J by 2 bases, with 13 bases left in between. CDR1 is LGHDT, CDR2 YNNKEL, per germline (reference sequence). The CDR3 loop spans 15 amino acids.

This clonotype was recorded at least ten times. V and J are TRBV29-1 and TRBJ2-3; 7 bases align to TRBD2. Germline V CDR1 and CDR2: SQVTM, ANQGSEA. The CDR3 runs to 14 residues. Unmatched junction bases numbered 6, after V lost 4 bases and J lost 2 bases. In DNA, the CDR3 is TGCAGCGTTGCATTAGCGGGCGTCACAGATACGCAGTATTTT. It codes for CSVALAGVTDTQYF.

This clonotype was observed a handful of times. This chain uses TRBV9 with TRBJ2-7; tentatively, D is TRBD1 or TRBD2 (5 bases each). Per the germline V gene, CDR1 is SGDLS and CDR2 is YYNGEE. This CDR3 spans 12 amino acids. Trimming removed 4 bases at V and 6 bases at J, with 11 bases between. CDR3 loop: CASSRGQGEQYF. DNA of the CDR3: TGTGCCAGCAGCCGCGGGCAGGGCGAGCAGTACTTC. Drawing the rest from reference TRBV9 and TRBJ2-7, the complete variable domain is DSGVTQTPKHLITATGQRVTLRCSPRSGDLSVYWYQQSLDQGLQFLIQYYNGEERAKGNILERFSAQQFPDLHSELNLSSLELGDSALYFCASSRGQGEQYFGPGTRLTVT.

The chain employs TRBV4-2 and TRBJ1-1; TRBD1 matches at 8 bases. The CDR3 runs 16 residues. Germline V lookup: CDR1 LGHNA, CDR2 YNFKEQ. The V and J ends lost 2 bases and 1 base, in that order; junction bases with no gene match: 6. CDR3 sequence (DNA): TGTGCCAGCAGCCAACGACGCGGGACAGGGAACACTGAAGCTTTCTTT. This gives the protein CASSQRRGTGNTEAFF.

This clonotype showed up many times. The genes are TRBV7-2 and TRBJ2-1, with D perhaps matching TRBD1 or TRBD2 (6 bases each). CDR1 and CDR2 from the germline V gene are SGHTA and FQGNSA. The V end lost 7 bases, the J end lost 6 bases, and 16 bases lay between the germline ends. The CDR3 contains 14 residues. For the CDR3, the DNA is TGTGCCAGCACGCGAGGGGGGCCGGTCAATGAGCAGTTCTTC. This gives the protein CASTRGGPVNEQFF.

In DNA, the CDR3 is TGTGCCAGCAGTACCCGTCGGCTTCTATCTGAAGCTTTCTTT. Translated: CASSTRRLLSEAFF. The chain recombines TRBV6-2 or TRBV6-3 with TRBJ1-1; D call uncertain. Germline V gene sequence: CDR1 MNHEY, CDR2 SVGEGT. This CDR3 comprises 14 residues. Trimming removed 5 bases at V and 6 bases at J, with 16 bases between.

This clonotype was detected many times. This chain connects TRBV10-3 to TRBJ1-1; the D gene is possibly TRBD1 (5 bases). The CDR3 runs to 15 residues. The V gene lost 6 bases and the J gene lost 1 base, with 15 bases spanning the gap. Looked up from germline, CDR1 is ENHRY and CDR2 is SYGVKD. The CDR3 DNA is TGTGCCATCAGAGCGACAGCTAGGGCGAACACTGAAGCTTTCTTT. Protein product: CAIRATARANTEAFF.

Ten or more counts support this clonotype. The V and J genes are TRBV27 and TRBJ2-5; D unclear. The CDR3 sequence is 12 residues long. Trimming cost V 6 bases and J 5 bases, with 10 bases left between them. Looked up from germline, CDR1 is MNHEY and CDR2 is SMNVEV (reference sequence). CDR3 region: CASSLNGETQYF. The CDR3 DNA sequence: TGTGCCAGCAGCCTCAATGGGGAGACCCAGTACTTC.

To note about this clonotype: This may be a read error: a much more frequent sequence differs by one nucleotide. The chain is built from TRBV18 and TRBJ2-7; D is tentatively TRBD1 or TRBD2 (5 bases each). The CDR3 sequence is 17 residues long. Trimming removed 2 bases from V and 9 bases from J, with 26 bases in between. Germline V CDR1 and CDR2: KGHSH, LQKENI. The CDR3: CASSPFARPRGPHGQYF. As DNA, the CDR3 is TGTGCCAGCTCACCATTTGCGCGACCACGGGGCCCTCACGGGCAGTACTTC.

This chain links TRBV11-2 with TRBJ2-1, with TRBD1 identical over 8 bases. V dropped 6 bases and J dropped 0; count of bases not matched to a gene: 4. The CDR3 runs to 15 residues. Germline V gives CDR1 SGHAT, CDR2 FQNNGV. DNA for the CDR3: TGTGCCAGCAGTTCTACAGGGGGCTCCTACAATGAGCAGTTCTTC. This codes for CASSSTGGSYNEQFF.

This clonotype has ten or more counts. The chain is built from TRBV28 and TRBJ2-2; 7 bases are shared with TRBD1. This CDR3 contains 15 residues. Looked up from germline, CDR1 is MDHEN and CDR2 is SYDVKM. Trimming at V came to 6 bases and at J to 7 bases, leaving 11 bases not matched to a gene. This CDR3 is CASRKGTAGGGELFF. CDR3 sequence (DNA): TGTGCCAGCAGAAAAGGGACAGCTGGTGGCGGGGAGCTGTTTTTT.

This clonotype occurred a few times. The chain uses TRBV9 and TRBJ2-1, with 7 bases matching TRBD2. The germline V gene encodes CDR1 SGDLS and CDR2 YYNGEE. The CDR3 runs 14 residues. V gave up 3 bases and J gave up 4 bases; unmatched junction bases: 4. CDR3 DNA: TGTGCCAGCAGCGCAGGGACTACTTACAATGAGCAGTTCTTC. This encodes CASSAGTTYNEQFF.